This TCR beta chain is from a study of blood T cell repertoires in COVID-19. About the study: PBMCs, B-cell-depleted T cells, or T cells provided the cDNA or gDNA that made up the material.

Libraries were prepared by immunoSEQ multiplex PCR; TCRdb keeps only in-frame clonotypes and omits some of them. The table has under 250,000 clones, roughly 85% seen once; the top ten hold about 3.9%. The V segment lost 7 bases and the J segment 2 bases; nucleotides outside the gene matches: 8. This CDR3 is built from 14 residues. Germline lookup yields CDR1 MNHEY and CDR2 SVGAGI. V gene TRBV6-5 combines with J gene TRBJ2-7; 7 bases are shared with TRBD2. Sequenced input: peripheral blood. The receptor's source is a woman aged 80 or older with acute or convalescent COVID-19. The CDR3 DNA is TGTGCCAGCACCCGGGATGGGGGGGCCTACGAGCAGTACTTC. Translation: CASTRDGGAYEQYF.